The present T cell receptor beta chain was sequenced within a study of CD8 T cells in ankylosing spondylitis. For this clonotype: Its matching antigen is unknown.

Study results and limitations: The study identified a TCR beta motif of fewer than 10 highly homologous variants that appeared characteristic of ankylosing spondylitis blood.

Germline values: CDR1 SEHNR, CDR2 FQNEAQ (reference sequence). The CDR3 runs to 17 residues. The V and J ends lost 4 bases and 0 bases respectively, with 13 bases between them. In TCRdb, the 5' RACE reads were re-called with MiXCR into one record per CDR3 protein. Here the sample spans 300,000 to 400,000 distinct CDR3 sequences, about 20% being singletons. The source of this sequence is a male donor with ankylosing spondylitis. Sequences were obtained from blood, either unsorted or a sorted T cell fraction (not recorded which). The chain carries TRBV7-9 and TRBJ2-6; D gene uncertain. This chain's CDR3 is CASSSFELSSGANVLTF. The CDR3 DNA sequence: TGTGCCAGCAGCTCGTTTGAGTTGAGCTCTGGGGCCAACGTCCTGACTTTC.